This TCR beta chain was sequenced for a study of T cell responses to AZD1222 COVID-19 vaccine. Study as a whole: Second-dose intervals of approximately 4 or approximately 12 weeks were pooled. Study-level points and caveats: Among the donors, most were white British and more were female, and clonal diversity was possibly underestimated. Spike-wide coverage was observed for vaccine-associated CD4 TCRs, with dominant responses at 160-218 and 743-854.

Of note for this clone: Its specificity is not known.

The CDR3 totals 12 residues. Trimming shortened V by 4 bases and J by 4 bases, and 4 bases separated the two germline ends. CDR1 is SGHNT, CDR2 YENEEA, per germline. Assay: immunoSEQ multiplex PCR; the TCRdb copy retains only in-frame clones and omits some. The repertoire holds more than 100,000 clones, 80% to 95% seen once, with roughly 13% in the top ten. The sequencing used peripheral blood, collected on day 0 of AZD1222 vaccination. This TCR was sampled from an adult in good health. J is TRBJ2-2 and V is TRBV11-3; D is uncertain. The CDR3 DNA sequence: TGTGCCAGCAGCTGGGGCACCGGGGAGCTGTTTTTT. Translated: CASSWGTGELFF.